This T cell receptor (beta chain) was documented in a study of T cells expressing NK-cell markers. General study findings and limits: NKG2C+ dominant clonotypes from 6 or 7 donors made up about 1.0-7.5% of CD8+ T cells.

Regarding this clonotype: Its specificity is not known.

TCRdb re-analyzed the 5' RACE reads; it lists each CDR3 protein once, without DNA. The sample includes 6,500 to 9,500 distinct CDR3 sequences. The CDR3 is 15 amino acids. Looked up from germline, CDR1 is LNHDA and CDR2 is SQIVND (reference sequence). The receptor was derived from a man aged 18-69 years in good health. This chain links TRBV19 with TRBJ2-7; checking the TCRdb D call of TRBD1 is not possible without DNA. Sequenced sample: blood T cells: a sorted CD56 or NKG2C T cell subset, CD4+ or CD8+ T cells, or bulk PBMC T cells (not recorded which). The CDR3 loop reads CASSISGVNVYEQYF.